This entry lists 11 T cell receptor beta chains sequenced from one sample in a study of OX40 agonist ivuxolimab in advanced cancers. Profiled with immunoSEQ multiplex PCR; TCRdb holds only in-frame clones, not every one. Here the sample spans under 75,000 clones, 85% to 90% being singletons. Sequenced here: CD4+ or CD8+ T cells sorted from blood, sampled in a trial of the OX40 agonist ivuxolimab. The source is an adult with an advanced solid tumor such as melanoma, head and neck, liver or kidney cancer.

This sequence joins TRBV5-1 and TRBJ2-1, with 7 positions matching TRBD1. Germline CDR1 is SGHRS and CDR2 is YFSETQ. The trim removed 9 bases at V and 3 bases at J, leaving 6 bases unmatched. This CDR3 contains 13 residues. The CDR3 region has the DNA TGCGCCACCGCCGGGACAGACTACAATGAGCAGTTCTTC. Translation: CATAGTDYNEQFF.

V and J are TRBV7-9 and TRBJ2-1; no clear D. The CDR3 length is 13 residues. Trimming removed 3 bases from V and 16 bases from J, with 19 bases in between. Germline V gives CDR1 SEHNR, CDR2 FQNEAQ (reference sequence). The CDR3 region is CASSFTRDGSRFF. The DNA of the CDR3 is TGTGCCAGCAGCTTCACACGTGACGGTTCTCGATTCTTC. Supplemented by reference TRBV7-9 and TRBJ2-1, the full variable domain reads DTGVSQNPRHKITKRGQNVTFRCDPISEHNRLYWYRQTLGQGPEFLTYFQNEAQLEKSRLLSDRFSAERPKGSFSTLEIQRTEQGDSAMYLCASSFTRDGSRFFGPGTRLTVL.

The CDR3 protein is CASRGQGSGSPLHF. CDR3 nucleotide sequence: TGTGCCAGCAGGGGACAGGGAAGCGGATCACCCCTCCACTTT. This chain connects TRBV2 to TRBJ1-6; 9 bases are a match to TRBD1. Unmatched junction bases numbered 7, after V lost 6 bases and J lost 10 bases. CDR3 size: 14 residues. CDR1 and CDR2 (germline): SNHLY, FYNNEI. The variable domain in full, with the rest retrieved from reference TRBV2 and TRBJ1-6, is EPEVTQTPSHQVTQMGQEVILRCVPISNHLYFYWYRQILGQKVEFLVSFYNNEISEKSEIFDDQFSVERPDGSNFTLKIRSTKLEDSAMYFCASRGQGSGSPLHFGNGTRLTVT.

The gene calls are TRBV6-1 and TRBJ1-1, with TRBD1 as a possible D gene (6 bases). V was trimmed by 3 bases and J by 1 base, leaving 12 bases between them. Germline values: CDR1 MNHNS, CDR2 SASEGT. The CDR3 length is 15 residues. The CDR3 loop is CASSDPTGWNTEAFF. In DNA, the CDR3 is TGTGCCAGCAGTGATCCGACAGGCTGGAACACTGAAGCTTTCTTT.

The chain joins TRBV4-1 to TRBJ2-1, with TRBD2 matching 9 bases. The CDR3 is made up of 16 amino acids. From germline, CDR1 is MGHRA and CDR2 YSYEKL. The J segment lost 2 bases and the V segment lost 5 bases, leaving 7 bases of the junction unmatched. CDR3: CASSKTAGGTYNEQFF. In nucleotides, the CDR3 is TGCGCCAGCAGCAAAACGGCGGGAGGGACCTACAATGAGCAGTTCTTC.

The genes are TRBV30 and TRBJ2-3; maybe TRBD1 (6 bases). Germline V CDR1 and CDR2: GTSNPN, SVGIG (reference sequence). The CDR3 is 14 amino acids. Trimming took 2 bases from V and 8 from J, leaving 17 bases between them. CDR3 sequence (DNA): TGTGCCTGGAGTTCAGGGGCCGGTGGCGGTACGCAGTATTTT. The encoded protein is CAWSSGAGGGTQYF.

The rearrangement links TRBV2 to TRBJ2-2; D unclear. The germline V and J ends were trimmed by 2 bases and 1 base, with 17 bases remaining between them. Germline V lookup: CDR1 SNHLY, CDR2 FYNNEI. This CDR3 is built from 18 residues. The CDR3 DNA follows: TGTGCCAGCAGTGAAAATAACCTAAATTTCAGGAACACCGGGGAGCTGTTTTTT. Its translation is CASSENNLNFRNTGELFF.

The CDR3 region is CASSTQTGGYYEQYF. CDR3 bases: TGCGCCAGCAGCACTCAGACAGGGGGTTACTACGAGCAGTACTTC. This sequence joins TRBV5-1 and TRBJ2-7; 9 bases align to TRBD1. Germline V gene lookup returns CDR1 SGHRS and CDR2 YFSETQ. The CDR3 is 15 amino acids. The junction had 8 bases not matched to a gene; V was cut back by 4 bases and J by 3 bases.

With regard to this clone: The sample holds other DNA sequences that translate to the same CDR3. The chain recombines TRBV5-4 with TRBJ2-3; D unresolved. Germline V CDR1 and CDR2: SGHNT, YYREEE (reference sequence). Trimming removed 5 bases at V and 6 bases at J, with 16 bases between. The CDR3 is made up of 14 amino acids. The CDR3, as DNA: TGTGCCAGCAGTAATAAACTCAACCGGGATACGCAGTATTTT. Protein: CASSNKLNRDTQYF.

This chain joins TRBV5-4 and TRBJ1-4; possibly TRBD1 for D (6 bases). The germline V gene has CDR1 SGHNT and CDR2 YYREEE (reference sequence). Deletions cut 0 bases from V and 7 bases from J, with 13 bases between. CDR3 size: 15 residues. The CDR3 sequence: CASSLEGGGGEKLFF. CDR3 in DNA: TGTGCCAGCAGCTTGGAGGGGGGCGGAGGTGAAAAACTGTTTTTT.

This chain joins TRBV7-2 and TRBJ2-7, with 9 bases identical to TRBD2. Trimming took 5 bases from V and 3 from J; bases not matched to a gene: 8. The V gene's germline CDR1 is SGHTA and CDR2 FQGNSA. This CDR3 contains 15 residues. The CDR3 DNA sequence: TGTGCCAGCAGCCCCAGAGCTAGCGGGGACTACGAGCAGTACTTC. Encoded protein: CASSPRASGDYEQYF.